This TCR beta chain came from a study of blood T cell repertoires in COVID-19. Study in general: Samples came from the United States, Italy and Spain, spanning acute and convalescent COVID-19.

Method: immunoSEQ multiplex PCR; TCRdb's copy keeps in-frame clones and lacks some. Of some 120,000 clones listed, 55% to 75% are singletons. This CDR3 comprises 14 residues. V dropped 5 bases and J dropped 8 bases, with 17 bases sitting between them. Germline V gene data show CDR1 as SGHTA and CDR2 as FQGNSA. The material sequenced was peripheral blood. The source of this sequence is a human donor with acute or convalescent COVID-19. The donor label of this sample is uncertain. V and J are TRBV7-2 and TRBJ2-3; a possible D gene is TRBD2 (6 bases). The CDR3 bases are TGTGCCAGCAGCCGGGACTTCTACGGGAGTACGCAGTATTTT. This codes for CASSRDFYGSTQYF.